The 31 T cell receptor beta chains given below trace back to one sample, sequenced in a study of cytomegalovirus exposure and HLA in healthy donors. Primers for the PCR totalled 60 Vbeta and 13 Jbeta. Here immunoSEQ multiplex PCR was the method, and the copy in TCRdb shows in-frame clones only, minus some. Of 200,000 to 250,000 clones in the sample, about 78% are singletons; the top ten hold approximately 3.8%. Input material: PBMCs. All receptors come from a male donor in good health and CMV-seronegative.

V and J are TRBV28 and TRBJ2-5; 9 bases line up with TRBD2. The germline gives CDR1 MDHEN, CDR2 SYDVKM. The CDR3 extends over 15 amino acids. V lost 6 bases to trimming and J lost 4 bases; unmatched junction nucleotides: 9. The CDR3 protein is CASRPSGIGVETQYF. The CDR3, as DNA: TGTGCCAGCAGACCTAGCGGGATAGGGGTAGAGACCCAGTACTTC.

With regard to this clone: The junction departs from germline at one end; a sequencing error may be responsible. The rearrangement links TRBV7-9 to TRBJ2-7, with 8 bases fitting TRBD1. The CDR3 runs 14 residues. Germline CDR1 reads SEHNR; CDR2 reads FQNEAQ (reference sequence). The CDR3 loop reads CSSSTNRGSYEQYF. The CDR3 DNA reads as TGTTCCAGCAGCACCAACAGGGGGTCCTACGAGCAGTACTTC.

The chain employs TRBV9 and TRBJ1-2; 10 bases agree with TRBD1. V lost 1 base and J lost 8; bases outside the gene matches: 5. Per germline, CDR1 SGDLS and CDR2 YYNGEE. This CDR3 is 14 amino acids long. In DNA, the CDR3 is TGTGCCAGCAGCGTAAGACAGGGGGCTGAGGGCTACACCTTC. Amino acid sequence: CASSVRQGAEGYTF.

The chain carries TRBV10-3 and TRBJ2-7; weak D call: TRBD2 (6 bases). The CDR3 has 16 amino acids. V was shortened by 1 base and J by 5 bases, with 18 bases between the two germline ends. Germline lookup yields CDR1 ENHRY and CDR2 SYGVKD. CDR3 in amino acids: CAISELGGTVYHEQYF. The DNA for the CDR3 is TGTGCCATCAGTGAGTTGGGCGGGACGGTTTACCACGAGCAGTACTTC.

The table lists this clone with a few counts. The rearrangement uses TRBV27 and TRBJ2-5; 9 nucleotides match TRBD1. The J call may be mistaken, given a closer DNA end match to TRBJ2-7. Germline V gene data show CDR1 as MNHEY and CDR2 as SMNVEV (reference sequence). The CDR3 runs 13 residues. The CDR3 DNA reads as TGTGCCAGCAGTTTGGGGGGACAGGGCGAGCAGTACTTC. Residues: CASSLGGQGEQYF.

The gene calls are TRBV13 and TRBJ1-1, with D perhaps matching TRBD1 (5 bases). CDR3 length: 14 residues. V was pared by 0 bases and J by 3 bases, with 8 bases between. Germline V gene sequence: CDR1 PRHDT, CDR2 FYEKMQ (reference sequence). The CDR3 loop is CASSLGSRDTEAFF. In nucleotides, the CDR3 is TGTGCCAGCAGCTTAGGTTCCAGGGACACTGAAGCTTTCTTT.

This clone was counted a few times. The chain combines TRBV7-2 with TRBJ2-5, with a weak D call TRBD1 (6 bases). The germline gives CDR1 SGHTA, CDR2 FQGNSA. V was clipped by 3 bases and J by 1 base, with 12 bases between them. The CDR3 contains 15 residues. The CDR3 loop is CASSLTGLLQETQYF. The DNA of the CDR3 is TGTGCCAGCAGCTTGACAGGCCTACTCCAAGAGACCCAGTACTTC.

The V gene is TRBV12-5, the J gene TRBJ2-1; 10 bases fit TRBD1. V lost 4 bases and J lost 5; bases outside the gene matches: 11. The CDR3 loop spans 17 amino acids. Germline V lookup: CDR1 LGHNT, CDR2 FRNRAP. In DNA form, the CDR3 reads TGTGCTAGTGGTTCCGACCCGGGACAGGGGAAAAACAATGAGCAGTTCTTC. Protein sequence: CASGSDPGQGKNNEQFF. The whole variable domain, remainder taken from reference TRBV12-5 and TRBJ2-1, is DARVTQTPRHKVTEMGQEVTMRCQPILGHNTVFWYRQTMMQGLELLAYFRNRAPLDDSGMPKDRFSAEMPDATLATLKIQPSEPRDSAVYFCASGSDPGQGKNNEQFFGPGTRLTVL.

The CDR3 region is CASSETGATNEKLFF. CDR3 DNA: TGTGCCAGCAGCGAGACAGGCGCAACTAATGAAAAACTGTTTTTT. The rearrangement links TRBV6-1 to TRBJ1-4, with D perhaps matching TRBD1 (6 bases). V lost 6 bases to trimming and J lost 0 bases, with 11 bases between them. Germline CDR1 and CDR2: MNHNS and SASEGT. The CDR3 spans 15 residues.

J is TRBJ1-1 and V is TRBV29-1; weak D call: TRBD1 (5 bases). The length of the CDR3 is 14 residues. Germline values: CDR1 SQVTM, CDR2 ANQGSEA. V was clipped by 3 bases and J by 1 base, with 12 bases between them. The CDR3 is CSVDLQGPNTEAFF. The CDR3 region has the DNA TGCAGCGTTGATCTCCAGGGCCCGAACACTGAAGCTTTCTTT.

V and J are TRBV11-1 and TRBJ2-2, with 9 bases lining up with TRBD2. J lost 4 bases, V lost 2 bases, and 5 bases had no gene match. CDR3 length: 16 amino acids. In germline, CDR1 is SGHAT, CDR2 FQDESV (reference sequence). CDR3 amino acids: CASSLRLAGATGELFF. The CDR3 DNA reads TGTGCCAGCAGCTTACGGTTAGCGGGAGCCACCGGGGAGCTGTTTTTT.

The CDR3 here is CASSLILGLAGINEQFF. CDR3 sequence (DNA): TGTGCCAGCAGCTTGATATTGGGACTAGCGGGGATCAATGAGCAGTTCTTC. The chain recombines TRBV7-3 with TRBJ2-1; TRBD2 agrees at 13 bases. This CDR3 contains 17 residues. Trimming removed 3 bases from V and 6 bases from J; junction bases left unmatched: 8. Germline values: CDR1 SGHTA, CDR2 FQGTGA. The full variable domain, its missing parts supplied by reference TRBV7-3 and TRBJ2-1, is GAGVSQTPSNKVTEKGKYVELRCDPISGHTALYWYRQSLGQGPEFLIYFQGTGAADDSGLPNDRFFAVRPEGSVSTLKIQRTERGDSAVYLCASSLILGLAGINEQFFGPGTRLTVL.

The V and J genes are TRBV9 and TRBJ2-7; possible D gene TRBD2, 7 bases. V lost 4 bases and J 4 bases, leaving 18 bases between the germline ends. This CDR3 is 15 amino acids long. Germline V gene sequence: CDR1 SGDLS, CDR2 YYNGEE. CDR3 loop: CASSPGEGEAYEQYF. In nucleotides, the CDR3 is TGTGCCAGCAGCCCCGGGGAGGGGGAGGCATACGAGCAGTACTTC. Combining the CDR3 with reference TRBV9 and TRBJ2-7 gives the whole variable domain DSGVTQTPKHLITATGQRVTLRCSPRSGDLSVYWYQQSLDQGLQFLIQYYNGEERAKGNILERFSAQQFPDLHSELNLSSLELGDSALYFCASSPGEGEAYEQYFGPGTRLTVT.

This chain links TRBV14 with TRBJ2-3; D call uncertain. This CDR3 is 13 amino acids long. Germline loops: CDR1 SGHDN, CDR2 FVKESK. V lost 1 base, J lost 2 bases, and 4 bases lay in between. CDR3 amino acids: CASSQGVTDTQYF. CDR3 nucleotide sequence: TGTGCCAGCAGCCAAGGAGTCACAGATACGCAGTATTTT.

This clone was seen a few times. The CDR3 DNA sequence: TGCGCCAGCAGCCAAGGTCCAGGGACAGGGGGTGTGTGGGGCTACACCTTC. Residues: CASSQGPGTGGVWGYTF. The rearrangement uses TRBV4-1 and TRBJ1-2; 11 nucleotides agree with TRBD1. The CDR3 is 17 amino acids. Per germline, CDR1 MGHRA and CDR2 YSYEKL. V was clipped by 1 base and J by 8 bases; unmatched bases: 12.

J is TRBJ2-5 and V is TRBV7-2; TRBD2 agrees at 14 bases. Germline V lookup: CDR1 SGHTA, CDR2 FQGNSA. Trimming at V came to 0 bases and at J to 4 bases, leaving 4 bases not matched to a gene. The CDR3 is 17 residues long. CDR3 sequence reads: CASSLAGGLAGAETQYF. The CDR3 region has the DNA TGTGCCAGCAGCTTAGCGGGGGGACTAGCGGGAGCAGAGACCCAGTACTTC.

The chain has TRBV5-1 and TRBJ1-1, with a weak D call TRBD1 (5 bases). This CDR3 spans 14 amino acids. Germline loops: CDR1 SGHRS, CDR2 YFSETQ. Deletions cut 0 bases from V and 6 bases from J, with 12 bases between. The CDR3 is CASSLARSGSEAFF. Here the CDR3 DNA reads TGCGCCAGCAGCTTGGCCCGTTCAGGGTCTGAAGCTTTCTTT.

This clone was picked up one time. The chain employs TRBV5-1 and TRBJ2-7; 12 nucleotides align to TRBD2. CDR3 length: 19 amino acids. From germline, CDR1 is SGHRS and CDR2 YFSETQ. J gave up 2 bases and V 5 bases, and 17 bases lay outside the gene matches. CDR3 bases: TGCGCCAGCAGAAGTGGACTAGCGGGGATTGGGGCCCCGACCTACGAGCAGTACTTC. Encoded protein: CASRSGLAGIGAPTYEQYF.

The V gene is TRBV15, the J gene TRBJ2-3, with 9 nucleotides matching TRBD2. Germline V gives CDR1 LNHNV, CDR2 YYDKDF (reference sequence). After removal of 5 bases from V and 0 bases from J, the junction contained 6 bases not matched to a gene. CDR3 size: 16 residues. The CDR3 DNA reads as TGTGCCACCAGCCTGTTAGCGGGGGAAAGCACAGATACGCAGTATTTT. Amino acids: CATSLLAGESTDTQYF.

The chain links TRBV7-3 to TRBJ1-4, with TRBD1 matching 7 bases. Germline V gene data show CDR1 as SGHTA and CDR2 as FQGTGA. The CDR3 runs to 15 residues. J was trimmed by 7 bases and V by 5 bases; bases with no gene match: 10. The CDR3 nucleotides read TGTGCCAGCAGCCCCGGGACAGAATTAGGTGAAAAACTGTTTTTT. This sequence encodes CASSPGTELGEKLFF.

The chain employs TRBV19 and TRBJ2-5; 12 nucleotides match TRBD1. This CDR3 region has 14 residues. V lost 10 bases, J lost 4 bases, and 7 bases stayed unmatched. Germline lookup yields CDR1 LNHDA and CDR2 SQIVND (reference sequence). For the CDR3, the DNA is TGTGCCACTAGGGACAGGGGGCGAAGAGAGACCCAGTACTTC. It encodes CATRDRGRRETQYF.

The V and J genes are TRBV10-1 and TRBJ2-3; D is perhaps TRBD2 (5 bases). The CDR3 loop spans 16 amino acids. CDR1 is WNHNN, CDR2 SYGVQD, per germline (reference sequence). V was shortened by 2 bases and J by 1 base, with 13 bases between the two germline ends. The CDR3 bases are TGCGCCAGCAGTGAGATGGGGAGAATTGGCACAGATACGCAGTATTTT. This gives the protein CASSEMGRIGTDTQYF.

The rearrangement links TRBV7-8 to TRBJ2-7, with TRBD2 matching 10 bases. J gave up 3 bases and V 4 bases, and 6 bases lay outside the gene matches. Per germline, CDR1 SGHVS and CDR2 FQNEAQ. This CDR3 spans 15 amino acids. Written as DNA, the CDR3 is TGTGCCAGCAGCTCTCTAGCGGGGGATGACTACGAGCAGTACTTC. As protein: CASSSLAGDDYEQYF.

The V call is TRBV30, the J call TRBJ2-7, with D possibly being TRBD2 (5 bases). Germline V gene data show CDR1 as GTSNPN and CDR2 as SVGIG (reference sequence). There are 13 residues in the CDR3. The ends were cut back, 0 bases at V and 5 bases at J, with 11 bases in the middle. CDR3 amino acids: CAWSVAEVNEQYF. Written as DNA, the CDR3 is TGTGCCTGGAGTGTAGCGGAAGTTAACGAGCAGTACTTC.

With respect to this clone: Other DNA sequences from this sample encode an identical CDR3 as well. This chain joins TRBV10-1 and TRBJ2-3, with 10 bases fitting TRBD2. Germline V gives CDR1 WNHNN, CDR2 SYGVQD (reference sequence). V shed 6 bases, J shed 2 bases, and the junction held 5 bases outside the gene matches. The CDR3 contains 15 residues. In nucleotides, the CDR3 is TGCGCCAGCAGCGCCCTAGCGGGAGTCACAGATACGCAGTATTTT. This codes for CASSALAGVTDTQYF.

The chain links TRBV7-2 to TRBJ2-5, with D possibly matching TRBD2 (5 bases). Gene TRBJ2-7 matches the end of the DNA better, so the J call may be wrong. The CDR3 is made up of 13 amino acids. The V gene's germline CDR1 is SGHTA and CDR2 FQGNSA. CDR3 DNA sequence: TGTGCCAGCAGCCCGCGGGTCTACGGCGAGCAGTACTTC. It yields the protein CASSPRVYGEQYF.

V gene TRBV27 combines with J gene TRBJ2-7; 12 bases match TRBD2. The CDR3 contains 15 residues. V gave up 4 bases and J gave up 2 bases; unmatched junction bases: 3. Germline loops: CDR1 MNHEY, CDR2 SMNVEV (reference sequence). The CDR3: CASSSRLAGAYEQYF. The CDR3 region has the DNA TGTGCCAGCAGTTCCAGACTAGCGGGAGCCTACGAGCAGTACTTC.

J is TRBJ2-3 and V is TRBV25-1; TRBD1 might be the D (5 bases). Germline lookup yields CDR1 MGHDK and CDR2 SYGVNS. V was trimmed by 6 bases and J by 0 bases, leaving 13 bases between them. The CDR3 consists of 15 residues. CDR3 in DNA: TGTGCCAGCAGAATGGGGCGAGTGAGCACAGATACGCAGTATTTT. As protein: CASRMGRVSTDTQYF.

The chain couples TRBV7-8 to TRBJ2-3; 9 bases are a match to TRBD1. The CDR3 is 16 residues long. Germline values: CDR1 SGHVS, CDR2 FQNEAQ. The trim removed 4 bases at V and 6 bases at J, leaving 11 bases unmatched. CDR3 nucleotides: TGTGCCAGCAGCTCCGCTCCGGGACAGGGAAGGGATACGCAGTATTTT. Amino acids: CASSSAPGQGRDTQYF.

This clone was detected a few times. The chain links TRBV15 to TRBJ2-7; perhaps TRBD1 as D (5 bases). Trimming pared 3 bases from V and 3 bases from J, leaving 9 bases between. CDR1 is LNHNV and CDR2 is YYDKDF in the germline V gene (reference sequence). This CDR3 contains 13 residues. For the CDR3, the DNA is TGTGCCACCAGCAGCCGACAGAACTACGAGCAGTACTTC. It specifies CATSSRQNYEQYF. The entire variable domain, with the rest obtained from reference TRBV15 and TRBJ2-7, is as follows: DAMVIQNPRYQVTQFGKPVTLSCSQTLNHNVMYWYQQKSSQAPKLLFHYYDKDFNNEADTPDNFQSRRPNTSFCFLDIRSPGLGDTAMYLCATSSRQNYEQYFGPGTRLTVT.

This clone has more than one count but fewer than ten. CDR3 protein: CASSTTGTGRTNQPQHF. The CDR3 region has the DNA TGTGCCAGTAGTACTACCGGGACAGGTAGAACAAATCAGCCCCAGCATTTT. The gene calls are TRBV19 and TRBJ1-5; TRBD1 agrees at 8 bases. CDR3 length: 17 residues. Looked up from germline, CDR1 is LNHDA and CDR2 is SQIVND (reference sequence). Trimming removed 4 bases from V and 4 bases from J; junction bases left unmatched: 12. Full variable domain (rest looked up from reference TRBV19 and TRBJ1-5): DGGITQSPKYLFRKEGQNVTLSCEQNLNHDAMYWYRQDPGQGLRLIYYSQIVNDFQKGDIAEGYSVSREKKESFPLTVTSAQKNPTAFYLCASSTTGTGRTNQPQHFGDGTRLSIL.